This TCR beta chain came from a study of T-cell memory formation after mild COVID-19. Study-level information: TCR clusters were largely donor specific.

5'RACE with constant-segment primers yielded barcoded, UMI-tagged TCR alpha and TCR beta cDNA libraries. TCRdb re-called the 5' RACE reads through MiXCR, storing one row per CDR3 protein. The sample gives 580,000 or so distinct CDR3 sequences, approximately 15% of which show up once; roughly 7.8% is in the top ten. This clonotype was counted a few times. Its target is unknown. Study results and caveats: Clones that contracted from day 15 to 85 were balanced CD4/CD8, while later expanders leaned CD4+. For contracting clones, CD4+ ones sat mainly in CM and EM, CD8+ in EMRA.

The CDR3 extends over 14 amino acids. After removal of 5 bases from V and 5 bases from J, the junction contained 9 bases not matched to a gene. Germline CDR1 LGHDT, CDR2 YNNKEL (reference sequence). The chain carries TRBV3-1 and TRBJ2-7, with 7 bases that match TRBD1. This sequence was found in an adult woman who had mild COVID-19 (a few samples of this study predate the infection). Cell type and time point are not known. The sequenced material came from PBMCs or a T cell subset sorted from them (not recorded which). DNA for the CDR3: TGTGCCAGCAGCTCTAGGGGGCCTTTCGACGAGCAGTACTTC. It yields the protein CASSSRGPFDEQYF.